The 25 T cell receptor beta chains below come from one sample, sequenced in a study of Tregs in tolerant kidney transplant recipients. Sequencing was performed with immunoSEQ multiplex PCR; in TCRdb, only in-frame clones are kept and a portion is missing. The sample shows some 71,000 clones, roughly nine tenths of them seen only once. Sequencing used CD4+ T cells from blood, obtained before the transplant. These receptors all stem from a human donor who received a combined kidney and bone marrow transplant.

The CDR3 DNA is TGTGCCAGCAGTCCTAGATTAGGGGCTAAGAACACTGAAGCTTTCTTT. This codes for CASSPRLGAKNTEAFF. The chain has TRBV28 and TRBJ1-1; a weak D match, TRBD1 (5 bases). The CDR3 is 16 residues long. With 5 bases removed from V and 1 base from J, the gap between germline ends came to 17 bases. The germline V gene encodes CDR1 MDHEN and CDR2 SYDVKM.

This chain links TRBV18 with TRBJ2-1; 8 bases line up with TRBD2. The V gene's germline CDR1 is KGHSH and CDR2 LQKENI. There are 15 residues in the CDR3. The V and J ends lost 0 bases and 6 bases, in that order; junction bases with no gene match: 4. CDR3 DNA: TGTGCCAGCTCACCACCGGGACTAGAGGGCAATGAGCAGTTCTTC. It translates to CASSPPGLEGNEQFF. Using reference TRBV18 and TRBJ2-1 for the parts outside the CDR3, the full variable domain is NAGVMQNPRHLVRRRGQEARLRCSPMKGHSHVYWYRQLPEEGLKFMVYLQKENIIDESGMPKERFSAEFPKEGPSILRIQQVVRGDSAAYFCASSPPGLEGNEQFFGPGTRLTVL.

The V gene is TRBV5-1, the J gene TRBJ2-5; 8 bases fit TRBD1. The CDR3 extends over 15 amino acids. V shed 6 bases and J 4 bases; nucleotides not matched to a gene: 11. CDR1 and CDR2 (germline): SGHRS, YFSETQ. In DNA form, the CDR3 reads TGCGCCAGCACCCCGAGCACAGGGGGTATAGAGACCCAGTACTTC. Translation gives CASTPSTGGIETQYF.

The chain is built from TRBV7-8 and TRBJ2-7; 10 bases align to TRBD2. Per germline, CDR1 SGHVS and CDR2 FQNEAQ. Germline trimming cut 0 bases from V and 3 bases from J; bases unmatched to any gene: 8. This CDR3 contains 17 residues. CDR3 in DNA: TGTGCCAGCAGCTTAGCCGTTATAGTAGCGGGAGGCTACGAGCAGTACTTC. It is translated as CASSLAVIVAGGYEQYF.

The gene calls are TRBV15 and TRBJ2-2; no clear D gene. Germline V gene lookup returns CDR1 LNHNV and CDR2 YYDKDF (reference sequence). V was trimmed by 1 base and J by 9 bases, leaving 12 bases between them. This CDR3 is built from 14 residues. CDR3 residues: CATSRAPKSRELFF. In DNA form, the CDR3 reads TGTGCCACCAGCAGAGCCCCAAAAAGCCGGGAGCTGTTTTTT.

The chain recombines TRBV28 with TRBJ1-2, with 10 nucleotides matching TRBD1. Germline V gives CDR1 MDHEN, CDR2 SYDVKM. V gave up 5 bases and J gave up 11 bases; unmatched junction bases: 8. This CDR3 is 13 amino acids long. For the CDR3, the DNA is TGTGCCAGCAGTCAGGGACAGGGGATCGGGTACACCTTC. Residues: CASSQGQGIGYTF.

A note on this clone: The same CDR3 arises from other DNA sequences in this sample as well. V gene TRBV5-1 combines with J gene TRBJ2-7; the match to TRBD1 covers 9 bases. V gave up 0 bases and J gave up 2 bases; unmatched junction bases: 0. Germline V gene sequence: CDR1 SGHRS, CDR2 YFSETQ. The CDR3 spans 14 residues. CDR3 region: CASSLGDRAYEQYF. As DNA, the CDR3 is TGCGCCAGCAGCTTGGGGGACAGGGCCTACGAGCAGTACTTC.

V and J are TRBV28 and TRBJ2-3, with D tentatively TRBD2 (5 bases). This CDR3 has 15 amino acids. Trimming removed 3 bases from V and 4 bases from J, with 14 bases in between. Germline V lookup: CDR1 MDHEN, CDR2 SYDVKM. The CDR3 region has the DNA TGTGCCAGCAGTTTGGGTGGGAGTAATTCAGATACGCAGTATTTT. As protein: CASSLGGSNSDTQYF.

The V and J genes are TRBV6-4 and TRBJ2-2; 14 positions match TRBD2. Germline V lookup: CDR1 MRHNA, CDR2 SNTAGT. The CDR3 is 15 residues long. V shed 9 bases and J 6 bases; nucleotides not matched to a gene: 6. CDR3 nucleotide sequence: TGTGCCAGGTGGGGGACTAGCGGGAGTTCCGGGGAGCTGTTTTTT. It codes for CARWGTSGSSGELFF.

V gene TRBV28 combines with J gene TRBJ2-7; D is possibly TRBD1 (6 bases). This CDR3 contains 19 residues. Germline V gene sequence: CDR1 MDHEN, CDR2 SYDVKM. Trimming removed 6 bases from V and 2 bases from J, with 29 bases in between. The CDR3 protein is CASSFLLSPPGHLTYEQYF. CDR3 bases: TGTGCCAGCAGCTTCCTCCTAAGTCCACCGGGACACTTAACCTACGAGCAGTACTTC.

As to this clone: The same CDR3 also results from other DNA sequences found in this sample. V usage is TRBV28 and J usage is TRBJ1-5, with D tentatively TRBD1 (6 bases). Germline V gene sequence: CDR1 MDHEN, CDR2 SYDVKM. The CDR3 spans 13 residues. Deletions cut 5 bases from V and 4 bases from J, with 9 bases between. CDR3 coding DNA: TGTGCCAGCAGTCTAGACAGGAATCAGCCCCAGCATTTT. This sequence encodes CASSLDRNQPQHF.

The chain employs TRBV4-2 and TRBJ2-5, with no clear D. V was clipped by 0 bases and J by 5 bases, with 4 bases between them. Germline-derived CDR1 and CDR2 are LGHNA and YNFKEQ. This CDR3 has 12 amino acids. The CDR3: CASSQERETQYF. The CDR3 nucleotides read TGTGCCAGCAGCCAAGAGCGTGAGACCCAGTACTTC.

V usage is TRBV9 and J usage is TRBJ1-3; 7 positions match TRBD1. Germline assignment: CDR1 SGDLS and CDR2 YYNGEE. J gave up 0 bases and V 4 bases, and 4 bases lay outside the gene matches. The CDR3 spans 15 residues. CDR3 DNA: TGTGCCAGCAGCTTACGGGACAGCTCTGGAAACACCATATATTTT. Encoded protein: CASSLRDSSGNTIYF.

The chain couples TRBV7-2 to TRBJ1-5, with D possibly being TRBD1 (5 bases). Germline CDR1 reads SGHTA; CDR2 reads FQGNSA. V gave up 2 bases and J gave up 3 bases, with 8 bases separating them. CDR3 length: 14 residues. The CDR3 loop is CASSLKQVNQPQHF. The CDR3 region has the DNA TGTGCCAGCAGCTTAAAACAGGTCAATCAGCCCCAGCATTTT.

The rearrangement links TRBV5-6 to TRBJ1-1; the match to TRBD1 covers 7 bases. The junction had 7 bases not matched to a gene; V was cut back by 4 bases and J by 1 base. CDR1 is SGHDT, CDR2 YYEEEE, per germline. The CDR3 extends over 15 amino acids. This chain's CDR3 is CASSQTTGRNTEAFF. CDR3 DNA sequence: TGTGCCAGCAGCCAGACGACAGGGAGGAACACTGAAGCTTTCTTT.

The genes are TRBV29-1 and TRBJ2-7; 9 bases are a match to TRBD1. The V and J ends lost 4 bases and 9 bases, in that order; junction bases with no gene match: 10. CDR1 is SQVTM and CDR2 is ANQGSEA in the germline V gene. The CDR3 totals 13 residues. The CDR3 nucleotides read TGCAGCGTTGCCATGCGGGACAGGGAGCCGCAGTACTTC. Encoded protein: CSVAMRDREPQYF.

This clone came up a few times. The chain combines TRBV7-2 with TRBJ1-1; perhaps TRBD1 as D (6 bases). This CDR3 has 13 residues. Trimming pared 3 bases from V and 3 bases from J, leaving 8 bases between. In germline, CDR1 is SGHTA, CDR2 FQGNSA. As DNA, the CDR3 is TGTGCCAGCAGCTTTGGACAGCACACTGAAGCTTTCTTT. Translating gives CASSFGQHTEAFF.

The chain carries TRBV14 and TRBJ2-5; TRBD1 agrees at 8 bases. V lost 5 bases to trimming and J lost 4 bases; unmatched junction nucleotides: 6. Germline V gene sequence: CDR1 SGHDN, CDR2 FVKESK. CDR3 length: 14 amino acids. In nucleotides, the CDR3 is TGTGCCAGCAGCAGGACAGGGTGGGCAGAGACCCAGTACTTC. This sequence encodes CASSRTGWAETQYF.

V usage is TRBV9 and J usage is TRBJ2-6, with 14 bases lining up with TRBD2. The CDR3 spans 19 residues. CDR1 and CDR2 from the germline V gene are SGDLS and YYNGEE. The V gene end was trimmed by 4 bases and the J gene end by 3 bases; junction bases not matched to a gene: 9. The CDR3 spells CASSPTTSGRANGANVLTF. The CDR3 DNA follows: TGTGCCAGCAGCCCGACGACTAGCGGGAGGGCCAATGGGGCCAACGTCCTGACTTTC.

In DNA form, the CDR3 reads TGTGCCAGCAGCCTACCTGGACTAGCGGGAGGAGTTAGCAGCAATGAGCAGTTCTTC. Translation: CASSLPGLAGGVSSNEQFF. This sequence joins TRBV5-4 and TRBJ2-1; 14 bases line up with TRBD2. CDR3 length equals 19 residues. The V gene's germline CDR1 is SGHNT and CDR2 YYREEE (reference sequence). J lost 6 bases, V lost 4 bases, and 15 bases had no gene match.

The chain combines TRBV19 with TRBJ2-5; D is unresolved. In germline, CDR1 is LNHDA, CDR2 SQIVND (reference sequence). V was shortened by 4 bases and J by 3 bases, with 12 bases between the two germline ends. There are 14 residues in the CDR3. For the CDR3, the DNA is TGTGCCAGTAGTACGGTAGTCTTCAAAGAGACCCAGTACTTC. It is translated as CASSTVVFKETQYF.

The chain uses TRBV18 and TRBJ1-1; D is unresolved. V was clipped by 2 bases and J by 3 bases, with 10 bases between them. CDR1 KGHSH and CDR2 LQKENI come from the germline V gene. The CDR3 totals 14 residues. CDR3 in DNA: TGTGCCAGCTCACCAATGGCCGGAGACACTGAAGCTTTCTTT. This sequence encodes CASSPMAGDTEAFF.

This chain uses TRBV19 with TRBJ2-7, with TRBD1 matching over 12 bases. Looked up from germline, CDR1 is LNHDA and CDR2 is SQIVND (reference sequence). V lost 6 bases and J lost 0; bases outside the gene matches: 24. This CDR3 is built from 22 residues. CDR3 residues: CASSPYYRRDRGPSTSSYEQYF. CDR3 bases: TGTGCCAGTAGCCCTTATTACCGTCGGGACAGGGGGCCTTCCACGAGCTCCTACGAGCAGTACTTC.

The rearrangement joins TRBV11-3 to TRBJ2-3, with 12 bases matching TRBD2. V was clipped by 5 bases and J by 4 bases; unmatched bases: 7. The CDR3 covers 16 residues. CDR1 SGHNT and CDR2 YENEEA come from the germline V gene. For the CDR3, the DNA is TGTGCCAGCAGCCCTACGACTAGCGGGAGCGCAGATACGCAGTATTTT. Its translation: CASSPTTSGSADTQYF.

The chain joins TRBV11-2 to TRBJ2-7, with 7 bases aligning to TRBD1. The CDR3 totals 14 residues. Germline trimming cut 0 bases from V and 5 bases from J; bases unmatched to any gene: 4. The V gene's germline CDR1 is SGHAT and CDR2 FQNNGV. CDR3 region: CASSLDTGVHEQYF. Written as DNA, the CDR3 is TGTGCCAGCAGCTTAGATACAGGGGTCCACGAGCAGTACTTC.